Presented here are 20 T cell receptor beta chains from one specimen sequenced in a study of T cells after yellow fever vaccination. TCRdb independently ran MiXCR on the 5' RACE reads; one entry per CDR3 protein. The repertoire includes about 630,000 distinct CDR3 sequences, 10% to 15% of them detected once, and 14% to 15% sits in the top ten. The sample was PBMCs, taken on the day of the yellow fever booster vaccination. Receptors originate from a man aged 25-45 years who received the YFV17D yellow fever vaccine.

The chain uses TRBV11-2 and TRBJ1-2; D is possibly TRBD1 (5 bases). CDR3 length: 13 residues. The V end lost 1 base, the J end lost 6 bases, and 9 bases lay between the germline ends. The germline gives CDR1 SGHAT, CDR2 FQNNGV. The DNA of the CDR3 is TGTGCCAGCAGCTTAGCTTGGGGGAATGGCTACACCTTC. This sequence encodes CASSLAWGNGYTF.

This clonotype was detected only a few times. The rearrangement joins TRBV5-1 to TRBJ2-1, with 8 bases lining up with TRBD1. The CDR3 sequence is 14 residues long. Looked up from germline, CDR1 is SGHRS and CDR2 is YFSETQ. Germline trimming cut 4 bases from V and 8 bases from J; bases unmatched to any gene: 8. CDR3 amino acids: CASSRAGGIDEQFF. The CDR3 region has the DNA TGCGCCAGCAGCCGGGCAGGGGGCATCGATGAGCAGTTCTTC.

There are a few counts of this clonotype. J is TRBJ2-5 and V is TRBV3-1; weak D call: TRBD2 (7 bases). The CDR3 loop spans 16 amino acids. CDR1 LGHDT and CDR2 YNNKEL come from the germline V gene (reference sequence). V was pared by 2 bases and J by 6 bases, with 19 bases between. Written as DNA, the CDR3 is TGTGCCAGCAGCCAATGGAAGGGAGGGGGAATGAAGACCCAGTACTTC. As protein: CASSQWKGGGMKTQYF.

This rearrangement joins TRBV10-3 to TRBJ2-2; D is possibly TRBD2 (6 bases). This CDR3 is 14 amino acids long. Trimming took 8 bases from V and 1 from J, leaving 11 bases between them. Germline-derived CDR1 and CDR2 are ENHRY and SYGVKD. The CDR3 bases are TGTGCCATCTCGGGACTTTGGAACACCGGGGAGCTGTTTTTT. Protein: CAISGLWNTGELFF.

CDR3: CASSSQGGFGTEAFF. For the CDR3, the DNA is TGTGCCAGCAGCTCCCAGGGGGGGTTTGGCACTGAAGCTTTCTTT. The V gene is TRBV7-2, the J gene TRBJ1-1; 7 bases agree with TRBD1. Per the germline V gene, CDR1 is SGHTA and CDR2 is FQGNSA. The CDR3 is 15 residues long. J was trimmed by 4 bases and V by 4 bases; bases with no gene match: 9.

The CDR3 loop is CSAPPRGEIWDNEQFF. CDR3 sequence (DNA): TGCAGTGCTCCTCCCCGGGGGGAAATTTGGGACAATGAGCAGTTCTTC. This chain joins TRBV20-1 and TRBJ2-1; 7 nucleotides match TRBD2. The CDR3 contains 16 residues. The germline V gene encodes CDR1 DFQATT and CDR2 SNEGSKA (reference sequence). J was trimmed by 5 bases and V by 5 bases; bases with no gene match: 15.

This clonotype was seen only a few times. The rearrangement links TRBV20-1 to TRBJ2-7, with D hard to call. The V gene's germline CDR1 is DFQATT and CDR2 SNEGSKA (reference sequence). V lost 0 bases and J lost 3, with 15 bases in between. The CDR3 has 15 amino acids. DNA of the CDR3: TGCAGTGCTAGAGATGGTCGGTCGGCTGACTACGAGCAGTACTTC. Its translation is CSARDGRSADYEQYF.

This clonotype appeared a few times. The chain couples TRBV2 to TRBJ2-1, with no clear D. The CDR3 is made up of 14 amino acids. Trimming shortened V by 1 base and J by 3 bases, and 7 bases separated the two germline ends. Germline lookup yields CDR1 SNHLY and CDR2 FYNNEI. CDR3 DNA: TGTGCCAGCAGTGAAGGCCAAGACTACAATGAGCAGTTCTTC. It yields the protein CASSEGQDYNEQFF.

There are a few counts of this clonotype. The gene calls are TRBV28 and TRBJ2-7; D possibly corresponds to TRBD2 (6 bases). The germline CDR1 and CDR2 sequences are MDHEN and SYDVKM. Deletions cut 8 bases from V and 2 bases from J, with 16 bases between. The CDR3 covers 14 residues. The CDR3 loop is CASYLSGGPYEQYF. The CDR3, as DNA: TGTGCCAGCTATCTTTCCGGGGGTCCCTACGAGCAGTACTTC. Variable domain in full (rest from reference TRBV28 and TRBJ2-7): DVKVTQSSRYLVKRTGEKVFLECVQDMDHENMFWYRQDPGLGLRLIYFSYDVKMKEKGDIPEGYSVSREKKERFSLILESASTNQTSMYLCASYLSGGPYEQYFGPGTRLTVT.

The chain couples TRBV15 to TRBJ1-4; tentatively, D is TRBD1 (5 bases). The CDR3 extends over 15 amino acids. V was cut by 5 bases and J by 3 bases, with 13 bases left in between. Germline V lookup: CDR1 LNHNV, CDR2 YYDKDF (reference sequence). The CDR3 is CATSFTGTANEKLFF. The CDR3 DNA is TGTGCCACCAGCTTCACCGGGACGGCTAATGAAAAACTGTTTTTT.

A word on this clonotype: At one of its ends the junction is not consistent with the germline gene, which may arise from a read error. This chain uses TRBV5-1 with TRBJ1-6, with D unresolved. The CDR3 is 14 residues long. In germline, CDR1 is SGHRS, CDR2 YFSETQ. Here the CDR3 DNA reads TGCGCCAGCAGCTTGGAACGGAATAATTTACCCCTCCACTTT. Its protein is CASSLERNNLPLHF.

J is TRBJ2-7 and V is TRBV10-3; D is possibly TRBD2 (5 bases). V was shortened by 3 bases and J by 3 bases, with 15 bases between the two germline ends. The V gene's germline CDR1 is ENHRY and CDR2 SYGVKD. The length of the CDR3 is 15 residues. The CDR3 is CAISDPGSGDYEQYF. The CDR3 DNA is TGTGCCATCAGTGACCCGGGGAGTGGAGACTACGAGCAGTACTTC.

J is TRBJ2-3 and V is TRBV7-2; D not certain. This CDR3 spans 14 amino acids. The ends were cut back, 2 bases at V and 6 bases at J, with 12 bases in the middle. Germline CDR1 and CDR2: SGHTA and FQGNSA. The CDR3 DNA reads TGTGCCAGCAGCTTAATGGTCAAGCCGGATACGCAGTATTTT. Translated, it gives CASSLMVKPDTQYF.

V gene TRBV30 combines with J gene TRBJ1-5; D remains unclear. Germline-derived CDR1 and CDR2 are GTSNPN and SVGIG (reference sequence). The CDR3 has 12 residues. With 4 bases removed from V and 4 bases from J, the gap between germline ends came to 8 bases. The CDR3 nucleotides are TGTGCCTGGACTAAGGGAAATCAGCCCCAGCATTTT. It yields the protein CAWTKGNQPQHF.

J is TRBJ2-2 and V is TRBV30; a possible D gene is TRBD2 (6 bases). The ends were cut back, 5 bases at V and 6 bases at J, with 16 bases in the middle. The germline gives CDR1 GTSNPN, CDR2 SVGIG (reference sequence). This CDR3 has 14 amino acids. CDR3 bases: TGTGCCTGGGACCGGGACTCTAGTCCCGGGGAGCTGTTTTTT. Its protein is CAWDRDSSPGELFF.

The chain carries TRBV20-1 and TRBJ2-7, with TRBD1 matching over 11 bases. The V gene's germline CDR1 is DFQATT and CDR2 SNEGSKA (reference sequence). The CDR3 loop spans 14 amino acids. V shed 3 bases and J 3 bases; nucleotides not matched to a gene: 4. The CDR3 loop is CSAREGTGGYEQYF. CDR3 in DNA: TGCAGTGCTAGGGAGGGGACAGGGGGCTACGAGCAGTACTTC.

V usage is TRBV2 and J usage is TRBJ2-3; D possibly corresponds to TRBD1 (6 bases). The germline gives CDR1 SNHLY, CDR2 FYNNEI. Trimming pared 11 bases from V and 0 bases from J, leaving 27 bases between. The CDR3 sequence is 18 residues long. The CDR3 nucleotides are TGTGCCTGCTGTCTCAGACGGACAGTATTCTCTAGCACAGATACGCAGTATTTT. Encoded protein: CACCLRRTVFSSTDTQYF.

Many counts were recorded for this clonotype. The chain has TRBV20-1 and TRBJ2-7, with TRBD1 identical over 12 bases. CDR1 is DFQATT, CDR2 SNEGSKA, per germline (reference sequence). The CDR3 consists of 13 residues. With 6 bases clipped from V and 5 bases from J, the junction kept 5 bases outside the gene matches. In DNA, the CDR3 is TGCAGTGCCCCGGGACAGGGGGCCCACGAGCAGTACTTC. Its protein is CSAPGQGAHEQYF.

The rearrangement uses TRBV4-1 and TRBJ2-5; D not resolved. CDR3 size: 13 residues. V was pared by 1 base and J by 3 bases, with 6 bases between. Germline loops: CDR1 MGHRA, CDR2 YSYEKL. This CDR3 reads CASSQVYKETQYF. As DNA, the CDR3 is TGCGCCAGCAGCCAAGTATACAAAGAGACCCAGTACTTC.

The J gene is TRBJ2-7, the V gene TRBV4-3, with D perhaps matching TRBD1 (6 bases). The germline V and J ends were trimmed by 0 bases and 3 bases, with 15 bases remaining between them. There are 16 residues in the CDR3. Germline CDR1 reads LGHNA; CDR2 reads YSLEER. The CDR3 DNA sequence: TGCGCCAGCAGCCAAGATGCCCTGACAGGCCGCTACGAGCAGTACTTC. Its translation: CASSQDALTGRYEQYF.